Listed here are 32 T cell receptor beta chains from one sample, sequenced in a study of identical twins. TCRdb reanalysed the 5' RACE reads using MiXCR and keeps one entry per CDR3 protein. Counted here are about 18,000 distinct CDR3 sequences, just under 70% occurring once; the ten biggest clones make up 5.5% to 7%. The specimen was memory (CD45RO+) T cells sorted from blood. These receptors were taken from a young woman in good health. This table probably holds off-target reads from a library built for another chain.

The chain links TRBV6-1 to TRBJ2-3; 7 bases line up with TRBD2. Germline trimming cut 6 bases from V and 5 bases from J; bases unmatched to any gene: 5. This CDR3 has 13 amino acids. CDR1 and CDR2 (germline): MNHNS, SASEGT. The CDR3 spells CASRRLAGDTQYF. In DNA form, the CDR3 reads TGTGCCAGCAGGAGACTAGCCGGAGATACGCAGTATTTT.

The genes are TRBV20-1 and TRBJ1-1; D is ambiguous. With 6 bases removed from V and 2 bases from J, the gap between germline ends came to 16 bases. The CDR3 has 14 amino acids. CDR1 and CDR2 (germline): DFQATT, SNEGSKA (reference sequence). Written as DNA, the CDR3 is TGCAGTGCCCCTCGAGGGTTCGGTAACACTGAAGCTTTCTTT. Residues: CSAPRGFGNTEAFF.

The chain has TRBV7-2 and TRBJ2-2; D ambiguous. Trimming stripped 5 bases from V and 2 bases from J, with 9 bases between. CDR1 is SGHTA and CDR2 is FQGNSA in the germline V gene. The CDR3 loop spans 14 amino acids. CDR3: CASSKARNTGELFF. The CDR3, as DNA: TGTGCCAGCAGCAAGGCGAGAAACACCGGGGAGCTGTTTTTT. Full variable domain (missing parts from reference TRBV7-2 and TRBJ2-2): GAGVSQSPSNKVTEKGKDVELRCDPISGHTALYWYRQSLGQGLEFLIYFQGNSAPDKSGLPSDRFSAERTGGSVSTLTIQRTQQEDSAVYLCASSKARNTGELFFGEGSRLTVL.

The rearrangement uses TRBV20-1 and TRBJ2-5; 7 bases are a match to TRBD2. V was pared by 5 bases and J by 5 bases, with 17 bases of the junction left unmatched. This CDR3 spans 16 amino acids. From germline, CDR1 is DFQATT and CDR2 SNEGSKA (reference sequence). CDR3 sequence: CSAQLAVMRGWETQYF. The CDR3 nucleotides read TGCAGTGCTCAGCTAGCGGTCATGAGGGGTTGGGAGACCCAGTACTTC.

V usage is TRBV4-3 and J usage is TRBJ2-3; 7 nucleotides agree with TRBD1. Germline lookup yields CDR1 LGHNA and CDR2 YSLEER. This CDR3 is 12 amino acids long. Germline trimming cut 4 bases from V and 9 bases from J; bases unmatched to any gene: 4. This CDR3 reads CASSRLGGTQYF. The CDR3 DNA reads as TGCGCCAGCAGCCGATTAGGGGGCACGCAGTATTTT.

The chain recombines TRBV25-1 with TRBJ2-7, with D perhaps TRBD2 (5 bases). This CDR3 comprises 13 residues. Trimming left V 11 bases short and J 6 bases short, with 20 bases between. The germline gives CDR1 MGHDK, CDR2 SYGVNS. The CDR3 bases are TGTGCCTCCCAGAGGGCTTTAGGGTCCGAGCAGTACTTC. Encoded protein: CASQRALGSEQYF.

J is TRBJ2-3 and V is TRBV4-2, with D unresolved. CDR1 LGHNA and CDR2 YNFKEQ come from the germline V gene. V lost 0 bases and J 0 bases, leaving 13 bases between the germline ends. The CDR3 is made up of 17 amino acids. CDR3 in amino acids: CASSQEVGGTSTDTQYF. For the CDR3, the DNA is TGTGCCAGCAGCCAAGAGGTGGGCGGAACTAGCACAGATACGCAGTATTTT.

The CDR3: CASTGGNIQYF. As DNA, the CDR3 is TGTGCCAGCACCGGCGGAAACATTCAGTACTTC. The rearrangement joins TRBV6-2 or TRBV6-3 to TRBJ2-4; D unclear. Germline V gives CDR1 MNHEY, CDR2 SVGEGT. The CDR3 is 11 amino acids. V shed 7 bases and J shed 6 bases, with 7 bases lying between them.

This clonotype came up once. CDR3 bases: TGCGCCAGCAGCCAAGTTCTGCTCCAAGAGACCCAGTACTTC. It yields the protein CASSQVLLQETQYF. This chain joins TRBV4-3 and TRBJ2-5; no definite D call. The germline V and J ends were trimmed by 1 base and 1 base, with 7 bases remaining between them. The germline CDR1 and CDR2 sequences are LGHNA and YSLEER. The CDR3 is 14 amino acids.

This clonotype has just a few counts. The V call is TRBV10-3, the J call TRBJ2-7; D remains unclear. V dropped 4 bases and J dropped 6 bases, with 10 bases sitting between them. Germline V lookup: CDR1 ENHRY, CDR2 SYGVKD. CDR3 length: 12 amino acids. Written as DNA, the CDR3 is TGTGCCATCAGTGGGTCTAGAGGCGAGCAGTACTTC. Protein product: CAISGSRGEQYF.

The chain couples TRBV29-1 to TRBJ2-5; either TRBD1 or TRBD2 may fit D (6 bases each). The V end was cut by 3 bases, the J end by 3 bases, with 11 bases between. This CDR3 is built from 13 residues. The germline V gene encodes CDR1 SQVTM and CDR2 ANQGSEA. The CDR3 reads CSVDRGPKETQYF. In DNA form, the CDR3 reads TGCAGCGTTGATCGGGGGCCCAAAGAGACCCAGTACTTC.

This sequence joins TRBV20-1 and TRBJ1-5; D is uncertain. Trimming took 2 bases from V and 9 from J, leaving 17 bases between them. The V gene's germline CDR1 is DFQATT and CDR2 SNEGSKA (reference sequence). This CDR3 region has 14 residues. Here the CDR3 DNA reads TGCAGTGCTAGATCTCGAGTGGGTATCATGCCCCAGCATTTT. Amino acids: CSARSRVGIMPQHF.

In this sample, this clonotype turned up a few times. V is TRBV6-5 and J is TRBJ2-7, with no clear D. V was clipped by 6 bases and J by 2 bases, with 8 bases between them. Germline CDR1 MNHEY, CDR2 SVGAGI. This CDR3 has 12 residues. CDR3: CASSQGPYEQYF. CDR3 DNA: TGTGCCAGCAGCCAAGGTCCCTACGAGCAGTACTTC.

This clonotype has just one count. This chain joins TRBV30 and TRBJ2-5; 8 positions agree with TRBD1. Germline V lookup: CDR1 GTSNPN, CDR2 SVGIG (reference sequence). The CDR3 runs to 14 residues. Trimming took 4 bases from V and 2 from J; bases not matched to a gene: 6. The CDR3 sequence is CAWNLGQGQETQYF. The DNA of the CDR3 is TGTGCCTGGAACTTAGGACAGGGTCAAGAGACCCAGTACTTC.

This clonotype was detected only a few times. This chain joins TRBV10-2 and TRBJ2-1, with 12 bases matching TRBD2. Germline V gene lookup returns CDR1 WSHSY and CDR2 SAAADI. V was clipped by 7 bases and J by 0 bases; unmatched bases: 13. The CDR3 loop spans 19 amino acids. CDR3 nucleotide sequence: TGCGCCAGCAAAACCGCACGGACTAGCGGGATTAGCTCCTACAATGAGCAGTTCTTC. Translated: CASKTARTSGISSYNEQFF.

V is TRBV5-5 and J is TRBJ2-3; TRBD2 matches 9 bases. V dropped 4 bases and J dropped 5; count of bases not matched to a gene: 8. This CDR3 contains 15 residues. Per germline, CDR1 SGHKS and CDR2 YYEKEE (reference sequence). The CDR3 sequence: CASSPRAGGVDTQYF. CDR3 DNA: TGTGCCAGCAGCCCTAGAGCGGGAGGTGTAGATACGCAGTATTTT.

This sequence joins TRBV6-5 and TRBJ2-7; D gene ambiguous. V was clipped by 0 bases and J by 0 bases, with 6 bases between them. The CDR3 spans 14 residues. Germline V lookup: CDR1 MNHEY, CDR2 SVGAGI. The CDR3 DNA reads as TGTGCCAGCAGTTACTCTGGAAGCTCCTACGAGCAGTACTTC. As protein: CASSYSGSSYEQYF.

This chain links TRBV18 with TRBJ2-3; 11 nucleotides agree with TRBD2. Unmatched junction bases numbered 9, after V lost 6 bases and J lost 7 bases. Germline lookup yields CDR1 KGHSH and CDR2 LQKENI. CDR3 size: 15 residues. The chain's CDR3 is CASSPTSGSRNTQYF. DNA of the CDR3: TGTGCCAGCTCTCCTACTAGCGGGAGCAGAAATACGCAGTATTTT. Looking up the rest from reference TRBV18 and TRBJ2-3 gives the full variable domain: NAGVMQNPRHLVRRRGQEARLRCSPMKGHSHVYWYRQLPEEGLKFMVYLQKENIIDESGMPKERFSAEFPKEGPSILRIQQVVRGDSAAYFCASSPTSGSRNTQYFGPGTRLTVL.

V gene TRBV2 combines with J gene TRBJ1-2; possible D gene TRBD1, 5 bases. CDR1 and CDR2 (germline): SNHLY, FYNNEI. CDR3 length equals 13 residues. The ends were cut back, 5 bases at V and 1 base at J, with 8 bases in the middle. CDR3 amino acids: CASSRDHNYGYTF. DNA of the CDR3: TGTGCCAGCAGTAGGGACCATAACTATGGCTACACCTTC. The full variable domain, with the rest looked up from reference TRBV2 and TRBJ1-2, is EPEVTQTPSHQVTQMGQEVILRCVPISNHLYFYWYRQILGQKVEFLVSFYNNEISEKSEIFDDQFSVERPDGSNFTLKIRSTKLEDSAMYFCASSRDHNYGYTFGSGTRLTVV.

The V and J genes are TRBV2 and TRBJ2-7; no reliable D call. Germline V gene lookup returns CDR1 SNHLY and CDR2 FYNNEI. V lost 3 bases, J lost 5 bases, and 5 bases lay in between. This CDR3 region has 11 residues. The DNA of the CDR3 is TGTGCCAGCAGTGACAGGAACGAGCAGTACTTC. This gives the protein CASSDRNEQYF.

The V gene is TRBV28, the J gene TRBJ2-5; 9 bases are a match to TRBD1. The CDR3 contains 14 residues. Germline-derived CDR1 and CDR2 are MDHEN and SYDVKM. V lost 0 bases, J lost 4 bases, and 0 bases stayed unmatched. CDR3 sequence (DNA): TGTGCCAGCAGTTTATGGACAGGGGGAGAGACCCAGTACTTC. Its protein product is CASSLWTGGETQYF.

This chain joins TRBV11-1 and TRBJ2-1; D not resolved. V gave up 4 bases and J gave up 8 bases, with 12 bases separating them. Germline V CDR1 and CDR2: SGHAT, FQDESV (reference sequence). The CDR3 contains 13 residues. This CDR3 reads CASSSRRQDEQFF. The CDR3 coding sequence is TGTGCCAGCAGCTCCCGCCGTCAGGATGAGCAGTTCTTC.

The CDR3 region is CASASLSAEQYF. The DNA for the CDR3 is TGTGCCAGCGCTTCGTTATCCGCCGAGCAGTACTTC. The gene calls are TRBV18 and TRBJ2-7; D is unresolved. The CDR3 totals 12 residues. From germline, CDR1 is KGHSH and CDR2 LQKENI. V dropped 8 bases and J dropped 6 bases, with 14 bases sitting between them.

The J gene is TRBJ2-3, the V gene TRBV12-3 or TRBV12-4; no clear D. CDR3 size: 13 residues. Trimming pared 5 bases from V and 2 bases from J, leaving 8 bases between. The CDR3, as DNA: TGTGCCAGCAGTGGATCAGTCACAGATACGCAGTATTTT. Protein sequence: CASSGSVTDTQYF.

The rearrangement joins TRBV7-2 to TRBJ2-1; D is uncertain. The V end lost 4 bases, the J end lost 5 bases, and 15 bases lay between the germline ends. This CDR3 is 15 amino acids long. The V gene's germline CDR1 is SGHTA and CDR2 FQGNSA. The chain's CDR3 is CASSSSGPANNEQFF. CDR3 sequence (DNA): TGTGCCAGCAGCTCCTCCGGACCTGCGAACAATGAGCAGTTCTTC.

The chain uses TRBV6-2 or TRBV6-3 and TRBJ2-7; 12 positions match TRBD2. With 6 bases clipped from V and 6 bases from J, the junction kept 9 bases outside the gene matches. This CDR3 is built from 15 residues. Looked up from germline, CDR1 is MNHEY and CDR2 is SVGEGT. This CDR3 is CASRRGLAGRVEQYF. Written as DNA, the CDR3 is TGTGCCAGCAGACGCGGACTAGCGGGAAGAGTCGAGCAGTACTTC.

The chain combines TRBV27 with TRBJ2-6; tentatively, D is TRBD1 (5 bases). Trimming stripped 6 bases from V and 0 bases from J, with 15 bases between. CDR1 MNHEY and CDR2 SMNVEV come from the germline V gene (reference sequence). The CDR3 sequence is 17 residues long. The CDR3 DNA follows: TGTGCCAGCAGAAAGGGGCCGGGCCGCTCTGGGGCCAACGTCCTGACTTTC. It encodes CASRKGPGRSGANVLTF.

CDR3: CASSRWQTGELFF. The CDR3 DNA sequence: TGTGCCAGCAGCCGATGGCAGACCGGGGAGCTGTTTTTT. The chain carries TRBV14 and TRBJ2-2, with D uncertain. Germline V gives CDR1 SGHDN, CDR2 FVKESK. The V end was cut by 4 bases, the J end by 5 bases, with 8 bases between. CDR3 length: 13 amino acids.

The CDR3 nucleotides are TGCGCCAGCAGCTACGACAGGGGCAACACTGAAGCTTTCTTT. It specifies CASSYDRGNTEAFF. The chain employs TRBV5-1 and TRBJ1-1; 8 nucleotides align to TRBD1. Germline V lookup: CDR1 SGHRS, CDR2 YFSETQ. The CDR3 consists of 14 residues. The V and J ends lost 3 bases and 2 bases, in that order; junction bases with no gene match: 3.

The chain couples TRBV5-1 to TRBJ2-3, with a weak D call TRBD2 (6 bases). V shed 4 bases and J shed 1 base, with 16 bases lying between them. The CDR3 contains 16 residues. Per the germline V gene, CDR1 is SGHRS and CDR2 is YFSETQ. CDR3 sequence: CASSLEGMTGTDTQYF. CDR3 sequence (DNA): TGCGCCAGCAGCCTGGAGGGGATGACGGGCACAGATACGCAGTATTTT.

This clonotype has a handful of counts. The chain links TRBV11-2 to TRBJ2-2; TRBD2 is a possible D gene (5 bases). V lost 0 bases to trimming and J lost 6 bases, with 11 bases between them. The length of the CDR3 is 15 residues. CDR1 and CDR2 from the germline V gene are SGHAT and FQNNGV. The CDR3 is CASSLDGGFPGELFF. CDR3 DNA: TGTGCCAGCAGCTTAGATGGCGGGTTTCCCGGGGAGCTGTTTTTT.

This clonotype was seen a few times. The chain recombines TRBV29-1 with TRBJ2-7, with a weak D call TRBD2 (5 bases). The CDR3 loop spans 11 amino acids. The germline CDR1 and CDR2 sequences are SQVTM and ANQGSEA. The germline V and J ends were trimmed by 3 bases and 9 bases, with 12 bases remaining between them. The CDR3 bases are TGCAGCGTTGAGGAGGCCCATGGGCAGTACTTC. Protein sequence: CSVEEAHGQYF.